This T cell receptor beta chain is drawn from a study of shared clonotypes between healthy human individuals. Study-wide findings and caveats: Sampling covered nothing but blood. Tissue TCR repertoires likely differ from those found in blood.

On this clone: Its antigen is unidentified.

Assay used: immunoSEQ multiplex PCR; TCRdb lists only in-frame clones, some missing. Here the sample spans some 1.4 million clones, about 96% being singletons. CDR1 and CDR2 (germline): MNHEY, SVGAGI. Between the trimmed V and J ends, which lost 6 bases and 3 bases, there was a span of 9 bases. The CDR3 length is 13 residues. This sequence was found in a man aged 25 to 40 in good health. The sequenced material came from naive CD4+ T cells sorted from blood. Subset described: CD45RA+ positively selected. The V gene is TRBV6-5, the J gene TRBJ1-5; D is undetermined. The CDR3 nucleotides are TGTGCCAGCAGCCCCCGGTCCAATCAGCCCCAGCATTTT. It is translated as CASSPRSNQPQHF.